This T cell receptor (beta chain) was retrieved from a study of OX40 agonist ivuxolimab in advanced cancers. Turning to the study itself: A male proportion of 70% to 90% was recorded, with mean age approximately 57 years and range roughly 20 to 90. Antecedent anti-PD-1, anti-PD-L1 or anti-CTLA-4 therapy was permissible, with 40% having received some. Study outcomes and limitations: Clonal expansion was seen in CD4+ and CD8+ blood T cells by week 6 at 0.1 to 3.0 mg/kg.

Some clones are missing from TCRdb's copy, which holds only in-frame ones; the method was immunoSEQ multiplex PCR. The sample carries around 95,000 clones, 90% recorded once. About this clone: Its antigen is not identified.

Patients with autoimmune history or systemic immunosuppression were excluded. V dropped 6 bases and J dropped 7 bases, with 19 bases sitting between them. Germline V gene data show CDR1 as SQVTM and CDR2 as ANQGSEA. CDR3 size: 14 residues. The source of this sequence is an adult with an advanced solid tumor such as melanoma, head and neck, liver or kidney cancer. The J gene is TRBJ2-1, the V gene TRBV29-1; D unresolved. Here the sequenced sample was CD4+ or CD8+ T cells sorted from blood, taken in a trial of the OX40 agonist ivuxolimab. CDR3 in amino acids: CSVVRRLASNEQFF. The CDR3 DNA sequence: TGCAGCGTGGTTCGAAGACTGGCGTCAAATGAGCAGTTCTTC.